Sequencing of this T cell receptor (beta chain) was carried out in a study of T cell responses to AZD1222 COVID-19 vaccine. Regarding the study as a whole: Clonal diversity may have been underestimated in mostly white British donors. Seropositivity was recorded at baseline in only a handful of AZD1222 recipients. Reports indicate that nearly half of spike-specific TCRs are directed at unmutated variant regions. Repertoire sampling occurred only after the peak T cell response.

A word on this clone: Its target is not known.

Trimming took 1 base from V and 7 from J, leaving 10 bases between them. This CDR3 has 14 residues. Germline CDR1 MGHRA, CDR2 YSYEKL. TCRdb keeps only in-frame clones here, not all; method: immunoSEQ multiplex PCR. The table records around 100,000 clones, about 87% of them present only once. The sequences come from peripheral blood, collected on day 0 of AZD1222 vaccination. The TCR sequence derives from an adult in good health. The J gene is TRBJ1-4, the V gene TRBV4-1; no clear D. The CDR3 loop reads CASSQVKPPEKLFF. CDR3 coding DNA: TGCGCCAGCAGCCAAGTAAAGCCCCCTGAAAAACTGTTTTTT.